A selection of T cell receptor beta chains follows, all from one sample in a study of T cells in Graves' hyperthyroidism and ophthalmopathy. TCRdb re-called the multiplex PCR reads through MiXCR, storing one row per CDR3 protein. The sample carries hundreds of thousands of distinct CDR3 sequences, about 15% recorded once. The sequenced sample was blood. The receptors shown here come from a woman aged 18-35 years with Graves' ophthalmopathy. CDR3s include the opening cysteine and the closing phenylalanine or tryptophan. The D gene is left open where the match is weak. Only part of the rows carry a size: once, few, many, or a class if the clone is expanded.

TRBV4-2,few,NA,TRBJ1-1,CASSQEYRNTEAFF,TGTGCCAGCAGCCAAGAGTACAGGAACACTGAAGCTTTCTTT
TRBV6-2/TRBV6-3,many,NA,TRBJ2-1,CASSGVTAYNEQFF,TGTGCCAGCAGTGGGGTTACGGCCTACAATGAGCAGTTCTTC
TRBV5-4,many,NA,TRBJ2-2,CASSPPGTRNTGELFF,TGTGCCAGCAGCCCTCCCGGGACAAGGAACACCGGGGAGCTGTTTTTT
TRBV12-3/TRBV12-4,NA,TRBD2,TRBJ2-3,CASTPGLAGGSTDTQYF,TGTGCCAGCACTCCGGGACTAGCGGGGGGTAGCACAGATACGCAGTATTTT
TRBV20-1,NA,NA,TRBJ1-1,CSARLGGGVNTEAFF,TGCAGTGCTCGGCTCGGGGGGGGCGTGAACACTGAAGCTTTCTTT
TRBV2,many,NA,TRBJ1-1,CASNAGGRNTEAFF,TGTGCCAGCAATGCTGGGGGGCGGAACACTGAAGCTTTCTTT
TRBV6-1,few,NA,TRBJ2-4,CAGAHFLAKNIQYF,TGTGCCGGGGCTCATTTTCTAGCCAAAAACATTCAGTACTTC
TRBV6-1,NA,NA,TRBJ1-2,CASSERAYYGYTF,TGTGCCAGCAGTGAGCGGGCGTACTATGGCTACACCTTC
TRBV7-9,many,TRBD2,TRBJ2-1,CASSFVTSGNNEQFF,TGTGCCAGCAGCTTCGTGACTAGCGGGAACAATGAGCAGTTCTTC
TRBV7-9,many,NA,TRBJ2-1,CASSVTGGRSYNEQFF,TGTGCCAGCAGCGTAACGGGGGGCCGCTCCTACAATGAGCAGTTCTTC
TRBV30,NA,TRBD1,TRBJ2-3,CAWSLAHDRVLYF,TGTGCCTGGAGTCTGGCCCATGACAGGGTCTTGTATTTT
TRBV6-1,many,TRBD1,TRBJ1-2,CASSLGQTYGYTF,TGTGCCAGCAGTTTGGGACAGACCTATGGCTACACCTTC
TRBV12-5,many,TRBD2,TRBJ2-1,CASGSLAGVYNEQFF,TGTGCTAGTGGTTCCCTAGCGGGGGTATACAATGAGCAGTTCTTC
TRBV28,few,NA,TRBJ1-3,CASSLDSRSGNTIYF,TGTGCCAGCTCTTTGGACAGCCGCTCTGGAAACACCATATATTTT
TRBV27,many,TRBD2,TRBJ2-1,CASSSSGLAGVYNEQFF,TGTGCCAGCAGTTCCTCAGGTCTAGCGGGGGTCTACAATGAGCAGTTCTTC
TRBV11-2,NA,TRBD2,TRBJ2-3,CASSLQGLAGATDTQYF,TGTGCCAGCAGCCTCCAGGGACTAGCGGGGGCCACAGATACGCAGTATTTT
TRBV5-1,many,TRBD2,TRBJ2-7,CASSFGGLAGQYEQYF,TGCGCCAGCAGCTTTGGGGGACTAGCGGGACAGTACGAGCAGTACTTC
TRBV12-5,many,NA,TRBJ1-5,CASGLSGAGDQPQHF,TGTGCTAGTGGTTTGTCAGGGGCCGGGGATCAGCCCCAGCATTTT
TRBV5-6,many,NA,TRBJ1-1,CASSPGAGGNTEAFF,TGTGCCAGCAGCCCCGGTGCGGGAGGGAACACTGAAGCTTTCTTT
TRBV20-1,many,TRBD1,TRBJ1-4,CSAIGTGVYEKLFF,TGCAGTGCTATAGGGACAGGGGTTTATGAAAAACTGTTTTTT
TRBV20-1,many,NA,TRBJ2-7,CSARGLDSYEQYF,TGCAGTGCTAGAGGATTGGATTCCTACGAGCAGTACTTC
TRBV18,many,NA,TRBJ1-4,CASSPQRDEKLFF,TGTGCCAGCTCACCACAAAGGGATGAAAAACTGTTTTTT
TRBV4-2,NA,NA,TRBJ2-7,CASSQDEGGAYEQYF,TGTGCCAGCAGCCAAGATGAGGGGGGGGCCTACGAGCAGTACTTC
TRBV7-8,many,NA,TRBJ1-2,CASSLGFGSNYGYTF,TGTGCCAGCAGCTTAGGGTTTGGCAGTAACTATGGCTACACCTTC
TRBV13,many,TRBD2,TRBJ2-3,CASSSLAGGSGDTQYF,TGTGCCAGCAGCTCCCTAGCGGGGGGGTCAGGAGATACGCAGTATTTT
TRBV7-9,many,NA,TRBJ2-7,CASSLTGINYEQYF,TGTGCCAGCAGCTTGACGGGAATTAACTACGAGCAGTACTTC
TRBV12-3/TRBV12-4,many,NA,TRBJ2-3,CASSRDRRVQHGTDTQYF,TGTGCCAGCAGCCGGGACCGGAGGGTTCAGCATGGCACAGATACGCAGTATTTT
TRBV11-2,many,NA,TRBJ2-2,CASSLGRVETGELFF,TGTGCCAGCAGCTTAGGGCGGGTAGAGACCGGGGAGCTGTTTTTT
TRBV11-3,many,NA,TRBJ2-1,CASSPSGVANEQFF,TGTGCCAGCAGCCCTTCTGGGGTAGCGAATGAGCAGTTCTTC
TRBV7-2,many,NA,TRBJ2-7,CASSQAGSSHEQYF,TGTGCCAGCAGCCAGGCTGGAAGCTCCCACGAGCAGTACTTC
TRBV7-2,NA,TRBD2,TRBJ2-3,CASSLERGLSGSTDTQYF,TGTGCCAGCAGCTTAGAGCGGGGGTTGAGCGGGAGCACAGATACGCAGTATTTT
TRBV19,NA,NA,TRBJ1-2,CASTTAGSYGYTF,TGTGCCAGTACTACTGCAGGGAGCTATGGCTACACCTTC
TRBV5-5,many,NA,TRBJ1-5,CASSPRSGDYSGNQPQHF,TGTGCCAGCAGCCCCCGGTCGGGGGATTATAGCGGCAATCAGCCCCAGCATTTT
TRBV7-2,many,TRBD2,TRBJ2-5,CASSNPPSGRVKKTQYF,TGTGCCAGCAGCAACCCTCCTAGCGGGAGGGTGAAAAAGACCCAGTACTTC
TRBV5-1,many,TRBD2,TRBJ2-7,CASSPAGGGYEQYF,TGCGCCAGCAGCCCGGCGGGAGGAGGGTACGAGCAGTACTTC
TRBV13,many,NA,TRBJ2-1,CASRGNGDSYNEQFF,TGTGCCAGCAGAGGTAACGGGGACTCCTACAATGAGCAGTTCTTC
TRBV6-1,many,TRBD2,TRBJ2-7,CASSEASAGLAGDTRGYEQYF,TGTGCCAGCAGTGAAGCGTCAGCCGGACTAGCGGGAGATACGAGAGGCTACGAGCAGTACTTC
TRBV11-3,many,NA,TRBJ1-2,CASSENILSLGDIYGYTF,TGTGCCAGCAGCGAAAATATACTTTCCCTGGGAGACATCTATGGCTACACCTTC
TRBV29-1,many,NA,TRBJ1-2,CSVEDRGQVYGYTF,TGCAGCGTTGAAGATAGAGGGCAGGTCTATGGCTACACCTTC
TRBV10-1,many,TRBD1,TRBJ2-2,CASSNDRGLPNTGELFF,TGCGCCAGCAGTAATGACAGGGGTCTTCCTAACACCGGGGAGCTGTTTTTT
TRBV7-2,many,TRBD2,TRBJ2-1,CASSLSRLAGVNEQFF,TGTGCCAGCAGCTTATCCAGACTAGCGGGAGTTAATGAGCAGTTCTTC
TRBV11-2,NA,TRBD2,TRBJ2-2,CASSQLPGLAGTHTGELFF,TGTGCCAGCAGCCAACTACCGGGACTAGCGGGGACGCACACCGGGGAGCTGTTTTTT
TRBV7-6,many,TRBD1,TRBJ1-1,CASSPGTGRVTEAFF,TGTGCCAGCAGCCCGGGGACAGGGCGAGTCACTGAAGCTTTCTTT
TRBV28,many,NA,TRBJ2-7,CASSFFGQGGQYF,TGTGCCAGCAGTTTTTTCGGGCAGGGAGGGCAGTACTTC
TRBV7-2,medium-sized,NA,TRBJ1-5,CASSSWDSNQPQHF,TGTGCCAGCAGCTCTTGGGACAGCAATCAGCCCCAGCATTTT
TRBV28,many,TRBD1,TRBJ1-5,CASTLWDRGQAGNQPQHF,TGTGCCAGCACCCTGTGGGACAGGGGGCAAGCGGGCAATCAGCCCCAGCATTTT
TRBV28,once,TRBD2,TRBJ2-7,CASSLGPGLAGGYGDEQYF,TGTGCCAGCAGTTTGGGACCGGGACTAGCGGGAGGTTATGGTGACGAGCAGTACTTC
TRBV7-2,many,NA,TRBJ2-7,CASSYGSFYEQYF,TGTGCCAGCAGCTATGGGTCTTTTTACGAGCAGTACTTC
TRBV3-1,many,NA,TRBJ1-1,CASSQVGGETEAFF,TGTGCCAGCAGCCAAGTGGGGGGCGAGACTGAAGCTTTCTTT
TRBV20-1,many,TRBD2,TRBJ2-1,CSARLGLAGGTGEQFF,TGCAGTGCTAGACTGGGACTAGCGGGGGGTACGGGTGAGCAGTTCTTC
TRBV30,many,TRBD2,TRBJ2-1,CAWSYSKKILAGGPVYEQFF,TGTGCCTGGAGTTACTCTAAAAAGATACTAGCGGGAGGGCCTGTATATGAGCAGTTCTTC
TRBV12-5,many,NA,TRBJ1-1,CASGLVLSEIMNTEAFF,TGTGCTAGTGGTTTGGTACTGTCGGAGATTATGAACACTGAAGCTTTCTTT
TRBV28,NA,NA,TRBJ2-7,CATEESSERRNEQYF,TGTGCCACCGAAGAGAGTAGCGAAAGACGCAACGAGCAGTACTTC